This is a list of T cell receptor beta chains from one sample in a study of early T cells in non-severe SARS-CoV-2 infection. Using its own MiXCR run on the 5' RACE reads, TCRdb lists one record per CDR3 protein. The table lists about 80,000 distinct CDR3 sequences, 10% to 15% of them singletons. What was sequenced was whole blood. These receptors were obtained from an adult who was a healthcare worker with PCR-confirmed SARS-CoV-2 infection or an uninfected control (not recorded which). Each CDR3 is given with its conserved first and last residue. D genes are given only for firm matches. Clone sizes are given selectively: once, few, many, or a class where the clone is expanded.

V gene: TRBV12-3/TRBV12-4; clone size: .; J gene: TRBJ1-2; D gene: .; CDR3 DNA: TGTGCCAGCAGTTTTGACAGCAACTCTGGCTACACCTTC; CDR3 protein: CASSFDSNSGYTF
V gene: TRBV6-5; clone size: .; J gene: TRBJ2-3; D gene: TRBD2; CDR3 DNA: TGTGCCAGCAGTTATCGACTAGCGGGGTATGATACGCAGTATTTT; CDR3 protein: CASSYRLAGYDTQYF
V gene: TRBV7-9; clone size: .; J gene: TRBJ2-3; D gene: .; CDR3 DNA: TGTGCCAGCAGCTTATTAGCGGTGAACACAGATACGCAGTATTTT; CDR3 protein: CASSLLAVNTDTQYF
V gene: TRBV4-3; clone size: many; J gene: TRBJ2-1; D gene: .; CDR3 DNA: TGCGCCAGCAGTCAAAGGAACACGTACAATGAGCAGTTCTTC; CDR3 protein: CASSQRNTYNEQFF
V gene: TRBV6-2/TRBV6-3; clone size: many; J gene: TRBJ2-7; D gene: .; CDR3 DNA: TGTGCCAGCAGTTTAACAGTCTACGAGCAGTACTTC; CDR3 protein: CASSLTVYEQYF
V gene: TRBV7-9; clone size: .; J gene: TRBJ2-1; D gene: .; CDR3 DNA: TGTGCCAGCAGCTTTGGACTATACAATGAGCAGTTCTTC; CDR3 protein: CASSFGLYNEQFF
V gene: TRBV14; clone size: many; J gene: TRBJ2-1; D gene: .; CDR3 DNA: TGTGCCAGCAGCCAAGGGAGAGGGTACAATGAGCAGTTCTTC; CDR3 protein: CASSQGRGYNEQFF
V gene: TRBV5-1; clone size: .; J gene: TRBJ1-5; D gene: .; CDR3 DNA: TGCGCCAGCAGCTTGAACGGGGGGGATCAGCCCCAGCATTTT; CDR3 protein: CASSLNGGDQPQHF
V gene: TRBV10-2; clone size: .; J gene: TRBJ1-1; D gene: .; CDR3 DNA: TGCGCCAGCAGTGTTCTCAAGGAGGCTGAAGCTTTCTTT; CDR3 protein: CASSVLKEAEAFF
V gene: TRBV20-1; clone size: .; J gene: TRBJ2-3; D gene: TRBD2; CDR3 DNA: TGCAGTGCTAGAGATCTGACTAGCGGGGTCACAGATACGCAGTATTTT; CDR3 protein: CSARDLTSGVTDTQYF
V gene: TRBV10-2; clone size: many; J gene: TRBJ2-7; D gene: .; CDR3 DNA: TGCGCCAGCAGCCCCGAAGGAATGGAGTACTTC; CDR3 protein: CASSPEGMEYF
V gene: TRBV20-1; clone size: few; J gene: TRBJ2-7; D gene: .; CDR3 DNA: TGCAGTGCTAGGGGCGGCGTAAGGGCCGAGCAGTACTTC; CDR3 protein: CSARGGVRAEQYF
V gene: TRBV20-1; clone size: .; J gene: TRBJ1-3; D gene: .; CDR3 DNA: TGCAGTGCTGGACAGACTGGAAACACCATATATTTT; CDR3 protein: CSAGQTGNTIYF
V gene: TRBV5-6; clone size: few; J gene: TRBJ1-5; D gene: .; CDR3 DNA: TGTGCCAGCAGCTTTGGTCAGCCCCAGCATTTT; CDR3 protein: CASSFGQPQHF
V gene: TRBV27; clone size: few; J gene: TRBJ1-3; D gene: TRBD1; CDR3 DNA: TGTGCCAGCAGTCAAACAGGGGGCACTGGAAACACCATATATTTT; CDR3 protein: CASSQTGGTGNTIYF
V gene: TRBV27; clone size: many; J gene: TRBJ2-1; D gene: .; CDR3 DNA: TGTGCCAGCAGTTTCAGTAGCGCGAATGAGCAGTTCTTC; CDR3 protein: CASSFSSANEQFF
V gene: TRBV18; clone size: .; J gene: TRBJ2-3; D gene: .; CDR3 DNA: TGTGCCAGCTCACCTGATTGGACCTGGCAGTATTTT; CDR3 protein: CASSPDWTWQYF
V gene: TRBV20-1; clone size: many; J gene: TRBJ2-7; D gene: TRBD2; CDR3 DNA: TGCAGTGCCAGGGAGGGTGGGGAAGGCGAGCAGTACTTC; CDR3 protein: CSAREGGEGEQYF
V gene: TRBV19; clone size: few; J gene: TRBJ1-5; D gene: .; CDR3 DNA: TGTGCCAGTAGTCCGGCAGGGCATCAGCCCCAGCATTTT; CDR3 protein: CASSPAGHQPQHF
V gene: TRBV3-1; clone size: once; J gene: TRBJ1-1; D gene: .; CDR3 DNA: TGTGCCAGCAGCCAAGATGGGGCGTACACTGAAGCTTTCTTT; CDR3 protein: CASSQDGAYTEAFF
V gene: TRBV27; clone size: many; J gene: TRBJ1-2; D gene: .; CDR3 DNA: TGTGCCAGCAGTTGGGGGGGGCAAGCTAACTATGGCTACACCTTC; CDR3 protein: CASSWGGQANYGYTF
V gene: TRBV11-2; clone size: many; J gene: TRBJ2-7; D gene: .; CDR3 DNA: TGTGCCAGCAGCTTATCGACAGGTCTCTGGTACGAGCAGTACTTC; CDR3 protein: CASSLSTGLWYEQYF
V gene: TRBV7-9; clone size: .; J gene: TRBJ1-2; D gene: .; CDR3 DNA: TGTGCCAGCAGCTTAGAGGCCAACTATGGCTACACCTTC; CDR3 protein: CASSLEANYGYTF
V gene: TRBV12-3/TRBV12-4; clone size: few; J gene: TRBJ1-1; D gene: TRBD1; CDR3 DNA: TGTGCCAGCAGTTTGTTCCGGGACAGGGGGCTATTAGGGGCTTTCTTT; CDR3 protein: CASSLFRDRGLLGAFF
V gene: TRBV5-4; clone size: few; J gene: TRBJ1-2; D gene: .; CDR3 DNA: TGTGCCAGCAGCTTCGGCTCCCTCTATGGCTACACCTTC; CDR3 protein: CASSFGSLYGYTF
V gene: TRBV29-1; clone size: .; J gene: TRBJ2-1; D gene: TRBD2; CDR3 DNA: TGCAGCGTTAATAGCGGGAGGGGCGATGAGCAGTTCTTC; CDR3 protein: CSVNSGRGDEQFF
V gene: TRBV29-1; clone size: once; J gene: TRBJ2-1; D gene: TRBD2; CDR3 DNA: TGCAGCGCGGGGACTAGCGGCAATGAGCAGTTCTTC; CDR3 protein: CSAGTSGNEQFF
V gene: TRBV5-1; clone size: many; J gene: TRBJ2-7; D gene: .; CDR3 DNA: TGCGCCAGCAGCGAGAGACTAGATTCCTACGAGCAGTACTTC; CDR3 protein: CASSERLDSYEQYF
V gene: TRBV5-6; clone size: .; J gene: TRBJ2-7; D gene: .; CDR3 DNA: TGTGCCAGCAGCAGGGTAATGAGCCTCTCCTACGAGCAGTACTTC; CDR3 protein: CASSRVMSLSYEQYF
V gene: TRBV18; clone size: few; J gene: TRBJ2-2; D gene: .; CDR3 DNA: TGTGCCAGCTCACCACTTAGGACGGGGAACACCGGGGAGCTGTTTTTT; CDR3 protein: CASSPLRTGNTGELFF
V gene: TRBV19; clone size: few; J gene: TRBJ2-6; D gene: .; CDR3 DNA: TGTGCCAGTAGAGGTCACAGGTTAAGCTCTGGGGCCAACGTCCTGACTTTC; CDR3 protein: CASRGHRLSSGANVLTF
V gene: TRBV30; clone size: few; J gene: TRBJ2-6; D gene: TRBD2; CDR3 DNA: TGTGCCTGGAGGGAGACTAGCGGGAAGGTCGGGGCCAACGTCCTGACTTTC; CDR3 protein: CAWRETSGKVGANVLTF
V gene: TRBV11-2; clone size: few; J gene: TRBJ2-2; D gene: .; CDR3 DNA: TGTGCCAGCAGCTTAGCGCAGTACAGGATGAACACCGGGGAGCTGTTTTTT; CDR3 protein: CASSLAQYRMNTGELFF
V gene: TRBV28; clone size: few; J gene: TRBJ1-1; D gene: TRBD1; CDR3 DNA: TGTGCCAGCAGCGCCCTTACAGGGGGCCACACTGAAGCTTTCTTT; CDR3 protein: CASSALTGGHTEAFF
V gene: TRBV20-1; clone size: few; J gene: TRBJ2-1; D gene: TRBD2; CDR3 DNA: TGCAGTGCCGCGGGCGGGGGGGCCCCTGAGCAGTTCTTC; CDR3 protein: CSAAGGGAPEQFF
V gene: TRBV4-2; clone size: few; J gene: TRBJ2-4; D gene: TRBD2; CDR3 DNA: TGTGCCAGCAGCCAAGATGGGGATGCTAGCGGGAACGCCATTCAGTACTTC; CDR3 protein: CASSQDGDASGNAIQYF
V gene: TRBV6-5; clone size: many; J gene: TRBJ2-7; D gene: .; CDR3 DNA: TGTGCCAGCAGCCGCGGACTAGAGCAGTACTTC; CDR3 protein: CASSRGLEQYF
V gene: TRBV7-9; clone size: few; J gene: TRBJ1-1; D gene: .; CDR3 DNA: TGTGCCAGCAGGCCCAGGGGAGGAACTGAAGCTTTCTTT; CDR3 protein: CASRPRGGTEAFF
V gene: TRBV28; clone size: few; J gene: TRBJ2-5; D gene: .; CDR3 DNA: TGTGCCAGTGGACGACCCCGAACGAGCCGTTGGGATATTAAAGAGACCCAGTACTTC; CDR3 protein: CASGRPRTSRWDIKETQYF
V gene: TRBV15; clone size: .; J gene: TRBJ2-7; D gene: .; CDR3 DNA: TGTGCCACCAGCAGAGAACGAATTATCGGCTACGAGCAGTACTTC; CDR3 protein: CATSRERIIGYEQYF
V gene: TRBV12-3/TRBV12-4; clone size: many; J gene: TRBJ1-1; D gene: .; CDR3 DNA: TGTGCCAGCAGTCTCAGGCGGGGCGCTTATTACACTGAAGCTTTCTTT; CDR3 protein: CASSLRRGAYYTEAFF
V gene: TRBV4-3; clone size: once; J gene: TRBJ2-7; D gene: .; CDR3 DNA: TGCGCCAGCAGCCAAGATGGTAGGGCCGAGCAGTACTTC; CDR3 protein: CASSQDGRAEQYF
V gene: TRBV6-6; clone size: many; J gene: TRBJ1-2; D gene: .; CDR3 DNA: TGTGCCAGCAGTTCGGACAGCTATGGCTACACCTTC; CDR3 protein: CASSSDSYGYTF
V gene: TRBV9; clone size: many; J gene: TRBJ1-1; D gene: TRBD1; CDR3 DNA: TGTGCCAGCAGGGGACAGGGGGGCACTGAAGCTTTCTTT; CDR3 protein: CASRGQGGTEAFF
V gene: TRBV30; clone size: few; J gene: TRBJ1-2; D gene: .; CDR3 DNA: TGTGCCTCCTCGGCTCCCGAGGACTATGGCTACACCTTC; CDR3 protein: CASSAPEDYGYTF
V gene: TRBV5-1; clone size: few; J gene: TRBJ1-3; D gene: TRBD1; CDR3 DNA: TGCGCCAGCAGCTTCGGGACAGGGGGTCCTGGAAACACCATATATTTT; CDR3 protein: CASSFGTGGPGNTIYF
V gene: TRBV29-1; clone size: .; J gene: TRBJ2-1; D gene: .; CDR3 DNA: TGCAGCGTTCCATACATCAATGAGCAGTTCTTC; CDR3 protein: CSVPYINEQFF
V gene: TRBV14; clone size: few; J gene: TRBJ1-1; D gene: .; CDR3 DNA: TGTGCCAGCAGCCAAGACGCCACTGAAGCTTTCTTT; CDR3 protein: CASSQDATEAFF
V gene: TRBV28; clone size: few; J gene: TRBJ1-2; D gene: .; CDR3 DNA: TGTGCCAGCTCTCGGACACAGGGTAGAGGCTACACCTTC; CDR3 protein: CASSRTQGRGYTF
V gene: TRBV9; clone size: .; J gene: TRBJ2-2; D gene: .; CDR3 DNA: TGTGCCAGCAGCGTATATGGGGATAACACCGGGGAGCTGTTTTTT; CDR3 protein: CASSVYGDNTGELFF